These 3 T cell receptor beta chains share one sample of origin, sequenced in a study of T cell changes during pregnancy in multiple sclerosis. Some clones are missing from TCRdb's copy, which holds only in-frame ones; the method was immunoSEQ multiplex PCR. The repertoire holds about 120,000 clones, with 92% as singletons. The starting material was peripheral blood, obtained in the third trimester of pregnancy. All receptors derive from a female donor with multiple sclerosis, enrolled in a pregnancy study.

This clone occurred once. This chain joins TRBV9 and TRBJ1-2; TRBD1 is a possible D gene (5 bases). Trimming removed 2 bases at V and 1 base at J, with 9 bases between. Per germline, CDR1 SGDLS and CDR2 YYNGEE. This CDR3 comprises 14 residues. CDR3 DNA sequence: TGTGCCAGCAGCGTTGGGGGGGGTAACTATGGCTACACCTTC. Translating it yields CASSVGGGNYGYTF.

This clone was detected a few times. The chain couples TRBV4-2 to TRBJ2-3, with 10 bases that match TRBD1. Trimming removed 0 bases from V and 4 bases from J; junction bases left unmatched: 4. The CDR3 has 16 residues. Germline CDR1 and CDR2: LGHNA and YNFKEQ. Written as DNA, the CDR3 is TGTGCCAGCAGCCAAGAGGACAGGGGGGAAGCAGATACGCAGTATTTT. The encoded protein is CASSQEDRGEADTQYF.

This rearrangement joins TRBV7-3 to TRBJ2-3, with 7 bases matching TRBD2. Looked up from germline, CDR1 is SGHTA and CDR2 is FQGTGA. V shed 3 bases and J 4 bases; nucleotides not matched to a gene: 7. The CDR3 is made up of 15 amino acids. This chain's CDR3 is CASSLGRGMPDTQYF. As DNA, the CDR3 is TGTGCCAGCAGCTTGGGGCGGGGGATGCCAGATACGCAGTATTTT.